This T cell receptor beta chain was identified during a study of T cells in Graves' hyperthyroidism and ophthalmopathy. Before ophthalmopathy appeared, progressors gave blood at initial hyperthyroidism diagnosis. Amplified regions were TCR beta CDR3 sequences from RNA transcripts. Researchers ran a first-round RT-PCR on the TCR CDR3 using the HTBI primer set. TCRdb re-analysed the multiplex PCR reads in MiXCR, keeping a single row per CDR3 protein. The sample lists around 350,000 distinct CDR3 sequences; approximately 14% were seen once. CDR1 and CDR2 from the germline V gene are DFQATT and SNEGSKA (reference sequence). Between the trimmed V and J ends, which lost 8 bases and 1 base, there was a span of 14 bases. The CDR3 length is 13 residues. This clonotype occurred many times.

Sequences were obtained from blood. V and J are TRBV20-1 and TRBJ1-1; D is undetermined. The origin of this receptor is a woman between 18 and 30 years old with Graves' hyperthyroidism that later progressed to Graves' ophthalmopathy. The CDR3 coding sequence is TGCAGTACTTTTGGGAGTGGGAACACTGAAGCTTTCTTT. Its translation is CSTFGSGNTEAFF.